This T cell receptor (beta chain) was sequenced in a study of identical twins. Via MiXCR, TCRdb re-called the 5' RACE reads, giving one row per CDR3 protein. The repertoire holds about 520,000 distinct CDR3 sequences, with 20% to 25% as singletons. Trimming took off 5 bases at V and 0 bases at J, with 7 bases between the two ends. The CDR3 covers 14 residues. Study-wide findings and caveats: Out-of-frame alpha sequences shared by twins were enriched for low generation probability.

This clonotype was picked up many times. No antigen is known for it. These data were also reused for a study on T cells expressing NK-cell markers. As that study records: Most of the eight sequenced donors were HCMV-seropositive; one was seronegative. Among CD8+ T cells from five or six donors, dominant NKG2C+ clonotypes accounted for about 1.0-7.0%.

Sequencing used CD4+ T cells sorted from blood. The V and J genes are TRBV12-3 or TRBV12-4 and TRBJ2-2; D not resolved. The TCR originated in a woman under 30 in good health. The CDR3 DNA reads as TGTGCCAGCAGTCCTAGGGCGAACACCGGGGAGCTGTTTTTT. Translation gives CASSPRANTGELFF.